The subject of this entry is one T cell receptor beta chain. The library targeted TCRbeta and was prepared with unique molecular identifiers. TCRdb reprocessed the PCR reads via MiXCR and lists one record per CDR3 protein. The data show about 460,000 distinct CDR3 sequences, approximately 13% seen once. Trimming removed 3 bases from V and 0 bases from J, with 10 bases in between. CDR1 and CDR2 (germline): SEHNR, FQNEAQ (reference sequence). The CDR3 covers 15 residues. This sample was taken from a study of T-cell reconstitution after alpha-beta-depleted transplantation in children. J is TRBJ2-3 and V is TRBV7-9, with D unclear. The starting material was PBMCs from the stem cell graft donor, obtained from the stem cell graft. The receptor was isolated from a human donor who donated a stem cell graft to a child with combined immunodeficiency. CDR3 residues: CASSLTRISTDTQYF. In DNA, the CDR3 is TGTGCCAGCAGCTTGACCCGGATTAGCACAGATACGCAGTATTTT.